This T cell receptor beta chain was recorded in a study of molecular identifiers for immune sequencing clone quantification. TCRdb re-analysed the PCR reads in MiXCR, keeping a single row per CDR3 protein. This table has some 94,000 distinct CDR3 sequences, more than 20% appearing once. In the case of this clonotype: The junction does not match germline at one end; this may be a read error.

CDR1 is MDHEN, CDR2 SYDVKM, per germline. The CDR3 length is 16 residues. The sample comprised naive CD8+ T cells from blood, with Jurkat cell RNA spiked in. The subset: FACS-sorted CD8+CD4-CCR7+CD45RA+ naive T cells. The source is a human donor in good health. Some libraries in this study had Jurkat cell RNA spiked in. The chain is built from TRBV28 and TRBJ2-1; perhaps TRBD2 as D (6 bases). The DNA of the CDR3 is TGTGCCAGCAGTTTCCGGGACTTACGGATCTACAATGAGCAGTCCTTC. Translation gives CASSFRDLRIYNEQSF.